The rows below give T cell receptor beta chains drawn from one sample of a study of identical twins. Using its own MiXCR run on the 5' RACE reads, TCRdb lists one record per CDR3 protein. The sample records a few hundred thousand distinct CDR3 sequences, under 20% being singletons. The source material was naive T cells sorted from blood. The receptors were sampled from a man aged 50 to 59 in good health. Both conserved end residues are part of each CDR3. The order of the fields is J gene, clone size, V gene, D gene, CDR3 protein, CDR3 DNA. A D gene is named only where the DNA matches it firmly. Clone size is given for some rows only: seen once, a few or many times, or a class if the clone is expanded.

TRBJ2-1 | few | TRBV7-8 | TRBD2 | CASSFPTSGSSYNEQFF | TGTGCCAGCAGCTTCCCGACTAGCGGGAGTTCCTACAATGAGCAGTTCTTC
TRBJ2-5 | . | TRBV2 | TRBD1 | CASLDRGYGGNRETQYF | TGTGCCAGCCTTGACAGGGGTTATGGAGGGAACAGGGAGACCCAGTACTTC
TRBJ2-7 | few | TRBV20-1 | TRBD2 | CSASGLAGGNYEQYF | TGCAGTGCTAGTGGACTAGCGGGGGGAAACTACGAGCAGTACTTC
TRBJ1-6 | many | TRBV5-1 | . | CASSLNGPTINSPLHF | TGCGCCAGCAGCTTGAATGGTCCGACGATTAATTCACCCCTCCACTTT
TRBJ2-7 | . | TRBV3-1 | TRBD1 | CASSQDRRTGALGEQYF | TGTGCCAGCAGCCAAGATCGTAGGACAGGGGCCCTGGGCGAGCAGTACTTC
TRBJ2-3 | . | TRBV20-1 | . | CSAPTLRGGPGPPDTQYF | TGCAGTGCACCGACCCTCCGTGGGGGCCCGGGCCCCCCTGATACGCAGTATTTT
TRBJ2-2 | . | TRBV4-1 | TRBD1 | CASSPRNPDRTNTGELFF | TGCGCCAGCAGCCCTAGAAACCCGGACAGGACGAACACCGGGGAGCTGTTTTTT
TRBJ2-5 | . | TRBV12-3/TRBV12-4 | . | CASSSALETQYF | TGTGCCAGCAGTAGCGCCCTGGAGACCCAGTACTTC
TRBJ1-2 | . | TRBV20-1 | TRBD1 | CSATDQGAASSYGYTF | TGCAGTGCTACCGATCAGGGGGCGGCTTCATCCTATGGCTACACCTTC
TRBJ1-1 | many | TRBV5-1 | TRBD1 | CASSLQGSNTEAFF | TGCGCCAGCAGCTTACAGGGGTCGAACACTGAAGCTTTCTTT
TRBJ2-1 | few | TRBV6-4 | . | CASSEPAVSSYNEQFF | TGTGCCAGCAGTGAGCCAGCGGTGAGCTCCTACAATGAGCAGTTCTTC
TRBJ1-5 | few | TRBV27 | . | CASSPESDVYSNQPQHF | TGTGCCAGCAGTCCTGAGTCGGACGTCTATAGCAATCAGCCCCAGCATTTT
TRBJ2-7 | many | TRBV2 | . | CASSDWQGSYEQYF | TGTGCCAGCAGTGACTGGCAGGGCTCCTACGAGCAGTACTTC
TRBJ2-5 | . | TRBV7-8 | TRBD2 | CASSRTRQETQYF | TGTGCCAGCAGCCGGACTAGGCAAGAGACCCAGTACTTC
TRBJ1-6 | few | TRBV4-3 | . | CASSQVIGGGLHF | TGCGCCAGCAGCCAAGTCATTGGGGGTGGCCTCCACTTT
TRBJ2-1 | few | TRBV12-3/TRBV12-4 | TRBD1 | CASSLLTGVYNEQFF | TGTGCCAGCAGTTTACTGACAGGGGTGTACAATGAGCAGTTCTTC
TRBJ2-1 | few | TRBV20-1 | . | CSADAGYNEQFF | TGCAGTGCTGATGCAGGGTACAATGAGCAGTTCTTC
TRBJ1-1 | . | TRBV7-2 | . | CASSLGSRGTAFF | TGTGCCAGCAGCTTAGGGTCCAGGGGTACAGCTTTCTTT
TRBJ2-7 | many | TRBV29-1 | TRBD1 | CSVRIDRGHYEQYF | TGCAGCGTTAGGATCGACAGGGGGCACTACGAGCAGTACTTC
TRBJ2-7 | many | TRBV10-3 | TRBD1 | CAISESTGDEQYF | TGTGCCATCAGTGAGTCTACAGGGGACGAGCAGTACTTC
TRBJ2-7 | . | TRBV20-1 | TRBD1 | CSAPGQRYEQYF | TGCAGTGCACCGGGACAGCGCTACGAGCAGTACTTC
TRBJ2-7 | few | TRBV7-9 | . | CASSLNRGSIYEQYF | TGTGCCAGCAGCTTAAATCGGGGGTCCATCTACGAGCAGTACTTC
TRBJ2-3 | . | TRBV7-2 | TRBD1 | CASSWTGIGDTQYF | TGTGCCAGCAGCTGGACAGGAATCGGGGATACGCAGTATTTT
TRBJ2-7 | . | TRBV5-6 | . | CASSLGQSYEQCF | TGTGCCAGCAGCTTGGGACAGTCCTACGAGCAGTGCTTC
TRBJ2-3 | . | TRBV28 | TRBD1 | CASKQGATDTQYF | TGTGCCAGCAAACAGGGGGCCACAGATACGCAGTATTTT
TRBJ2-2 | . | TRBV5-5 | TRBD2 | CASSSTGGYSGELFF | TGTGCCAGCAGCTCGACGGGAGGGTACTCCGGGGAGCTGTTTTTT
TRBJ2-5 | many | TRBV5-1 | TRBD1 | CASSVGQGPETQYF | TGCGCCAGCAGCGTGGGACAGGGTCCGGAGACCCAGTACTTC
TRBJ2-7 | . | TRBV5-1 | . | CASSLVTTEEQYF | TGCGCCAGCAGCTTGGTGACTACAGAAGAGCAGTACTTC
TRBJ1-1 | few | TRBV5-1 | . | CASSPLGTPEAFF | TGCGCCAGTTCACCGTTGGGGACTCCTGAAGCTTTCTTT
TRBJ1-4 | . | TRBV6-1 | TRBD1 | CASSVGTELVELFF | TGTGCCAGCAGTGTCGGGACAGAGCTAGTGGAACTGTTTTTT
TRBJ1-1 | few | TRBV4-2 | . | CASSQSGGTEAFF | TGTGCCAGCAGCCAATCTGGGGGAACTGAAGCTTTCTTT
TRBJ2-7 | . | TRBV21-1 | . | CASSKRAGAPYEQYF | TGTGCCAGCAGCAAGAGGGCAGGGGCCCCCTACGAGCAGTACTTC
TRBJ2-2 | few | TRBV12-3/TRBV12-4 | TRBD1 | CASRLTGTENTGELFF | TGTGCCAGCAGGCTGACCGGGACAGAGAACACCGGGGAGCTGTTTTTT
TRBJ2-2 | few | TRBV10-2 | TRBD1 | CASSDRTGAVGELFF | TGCGCCAGCAGTGATAGGACAGGGGCAGTCGGGGAGCTGTTTTTT
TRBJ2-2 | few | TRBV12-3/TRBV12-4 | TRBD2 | CASSLKGLAGGVDTGELFF | TGTGCCAGCAGTTTGAAGGGACTAGCGGGAGGGGTCGACACCGGGGAGCTGTTTTTT
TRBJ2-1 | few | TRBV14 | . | CASSHLGDEQFF | TGTGCCAGCAGCCACCTAGGTGATGAGCAGTTCTTC
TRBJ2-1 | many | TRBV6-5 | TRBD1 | CASSYSIQGAYNEQFF | TGTGCCAGCAGTTACTCGATCCAGGGGGCCTACAATGAGCAGTTCTTC
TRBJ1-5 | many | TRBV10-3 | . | CAIRAPNQPQHF | TGTGCCATCAGGGCACCTAATCAGCCCCAGCATTTT
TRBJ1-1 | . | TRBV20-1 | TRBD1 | CSASYRGWDTEAFF | TGCAGTGCTAGTTACAGGGGTTGGGACACTGAAGCTTTCTTT
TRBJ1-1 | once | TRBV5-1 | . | CASSSSTTSVNTEAFF | TGCGCCAGCAGCTCATCAACCACCTCAGTGAACACTGAAGCTTTCTTT
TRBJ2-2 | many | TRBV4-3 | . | CASSQARQRTTGELFF | TGCGCCAGCAGCCAAGCCCGACAGCGGACCACCGGGGAGCTGTTTTTT
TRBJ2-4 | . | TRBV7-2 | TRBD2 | CASSQGLDSIQYF | TGTGCCAGCAGCCAAGGACTAGATAGCATTCAGTACTTC
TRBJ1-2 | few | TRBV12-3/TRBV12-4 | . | CASSLASGTYGYTF | TGTGCCAGCAGTTTAGCCTCAGGGACCTATGGCTACACCTTC
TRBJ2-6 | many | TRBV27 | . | CASSYLSPSGANVLTF | TGTGCCAGCAGCTACCTGTCCCCCTCTGGGGCCAACGTCCTGACTTTC
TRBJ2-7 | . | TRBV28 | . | CASSLAGPRIYEQYF | TGTGCCAGCAGTTTAGCCGGGCCTAGGATCTACGAGCAGTACTTC
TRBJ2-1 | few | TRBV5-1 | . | CASSFNRDYNEQFF | TGCGCCAGCAGCTTCAACAGGGATTACAATGAGCAGTTCTTC
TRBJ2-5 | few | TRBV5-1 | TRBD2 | CASSLGAGGPETQYF | TGCGCCAGCAGCTTGGGAGCGGGAGGGCCGGAGACCCAGTACTTC
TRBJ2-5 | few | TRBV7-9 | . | CASSYGGPNGETQYF | TGTGCCAGCAGCTACGGGGGCCCCAATGGAGAGACCCAGTACTTC
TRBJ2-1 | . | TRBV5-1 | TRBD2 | CASSLVGSGGPYNEQFF | TGCGCCAGCAGCTTGGTTGGTTCGGGGGGGCCTTACAATGAGCAGTTCTTC